A selection of T cell receptor beta chains follows, all from one sample in a study of blood T cell repertoires in COVID-19. Only in-frame clones appear in the TCRdb table, and some are missing; sequencing was by immunoSEQ multiplex PCR. The sample includes 200,000 to 250,000 clones, 88% seen only once; the top ten take under 4.5%. The sequencing input was PBMCs or T cells enriched from blood (not recorded which). These receptors all come from a woman under 40 who had been exposed to COVID-19. CDR3s leave out the opening cysteine and the closing phenylalanine or tryptophan. A D gene is named only where the DNA matches it firmly.

v_gene	j_gene	d_gene	CDR3aa
TRBV5-4	TRBJ2-1	TRBD2	ASSLGTGGRAYNEQF
TRBV11-2	TRBJ1-2	-	ASSLGGRVYGYT
TRBV30	TRBJ2-1	TRBD2	AWSPGLADREQF
TRBV5-1	TRBJ1-1	-	ASSSSGGNTEAF
TRBV30	TRBJ1-2	TRBD1	AWSAGTGRGGYT
TRBV6-5	TRBJ2-2	-	ASTRDRFPTGELF
TRBV2	TRBJ2-1	TRBD2	ASSGSGRGPYNEQF
TRBV6-5	TRBJ2-7	TRBD1	ATGRTGNYEQY
TRBV10-3	TRBJ2-1	TRBD2	AISDSSGVSSYNEQF
TRBV10-2	TRBJ2-2	TRBD2	ASSALAGVGELF
TRBV2	TRBJ1-6	-	ATMGGPRPNSPLH
TRBV7-9	TRBJ2-7	TRBD2	ASSLATSGSPDEQY
TRBV7-9	TRBJ1-2	-	ASTLRGSQGNGYT
TRBV15	TRBJ1-5	TRBD1	ATRTGDQPQH
TRBV7-2	TRBJ2-7	TRBD2	ASSEYTSGTTYEQY
TRBV10-1	TRBJ1-1	-	ALGGVNTEAF
TRBV30	TRBJ1-6	-	AWTGSRTPLH
TRBV30	TRBJ2-7	-	AWSPSLYEQY
TRBV13	TRBJ1-1	-	ASSLSSAGRTEAF
TRBV6-5	TRBJ2-7	-	AAFRDIAYEQY
TRBV29-1	TRBJ2-7	TRBD2	SVLTSAHYEQY
TRBV7-2	TRBJ2-7	TRBD1	ASSLDQQGWDLPYEQY
TRBV9	TRBJ1-3	-	ASSVDGRPGNTIY
TRBV6-5	TRBJ2-7	TRBD2	ASGGGQYGEQY
TRBV2	TRBJ1-1	TRBD1	ASSRDRGTEAF
TRBV15	TRBJ1-5	-	ATSSREGGWGNQPQH
TRBV4-1	TRBJ2-3	TRBD2	ASSRKKLTSGSTDTQY
TRBV7-9	TRBJ2-7	TRBD2	ASSSTSGSTFPNYEQY
TRBV11-2	TRBJ2-5	TRBD2	ASSLGGGTETQY
TRBV2	TRBJ2-7	-	ASSENSLRPYEQY
TRBV28	TRBJ2-6	-	ASSFHRFGANVLT
TRBV20-1	TRBJ1-1	-	SASVVSGYGEAF
TRBV11-2	TRBJ2-5	-	ASSSPQGQETQY
TRBV9	TRBJ2-1	-	ASSVGFPGEQF
TRBV24-1	TRBJ2-2	-	ATSDLRGELF
TRBV18	TRBJ1-4	-	ASSPQQQGSEKLF
TRBV11-2	TRBJ1-2	-	ASSLSRGSDYGYT
TRBV11-2	TRBJ2-5	-	ASTYRDIQETQY
TRBV15	TRBJ2-7	TRBD1	ATSRGGQAYEQY
TRBV6-5	TRBJ2-7	TRBD2	ASSYSSGAAYEQY
TRBV3-1/TRBV3-2	TRBJ2-7	TRBD1	ASSQEGTGAGEQY
TRBV3-1/TRBV3-2	TRBJ1-4	TRBD1	ASSQGTGYEKLF
TRBV5-5	TRBJ2-5	-	ASSLQTGKETQY
TRBV6-5	TRBJ2-1	-	ASRYQGIQF
TRBV3-1/TRBV3-2	TRBJ1-5	-	ASSLNINQPQH
TRBV2	TRBJ1-1	-	ASSEMVGPLNTEAF
TRBV7-9	TRBJ2-3	-	ASSPITDTQY
TRBV3-1/TRBV3-2	TRBJ2-3	TRBD2	ASSHAAGGGSDTQY
TRBV12-5	TRBJ2-3	-	ASGLFGHTDTQY
TRBV5-1	TRBJ2-7	-	ASSLAGTRGREQY
TRBV7-2	TRBJ2-2	-	ASSLEGGRTGELF
TRBV24-1	TRBJ2-7	-	ATSSSGQPSYEQY
TRBV10-3	TRBJ2-2	-	AISLGGGRTGELF